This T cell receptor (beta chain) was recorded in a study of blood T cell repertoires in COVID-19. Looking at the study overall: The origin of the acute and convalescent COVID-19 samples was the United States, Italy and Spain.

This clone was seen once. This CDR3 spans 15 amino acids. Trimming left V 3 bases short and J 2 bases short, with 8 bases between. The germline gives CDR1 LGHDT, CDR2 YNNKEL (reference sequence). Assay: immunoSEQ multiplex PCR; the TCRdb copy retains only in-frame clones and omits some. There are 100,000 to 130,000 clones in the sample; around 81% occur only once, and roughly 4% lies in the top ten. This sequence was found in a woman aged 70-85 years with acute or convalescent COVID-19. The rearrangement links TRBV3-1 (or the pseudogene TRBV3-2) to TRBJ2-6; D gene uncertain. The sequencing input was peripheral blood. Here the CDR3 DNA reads TGTGCCAGCAGCCAGGGCACCGCTGGGGCCAACGTCCTGACTTTC. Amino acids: CASSQGTAGANVLTF.